The source of this T cell receptor beta chain is a study of shared clonotypes between healthy human individuals. Naive CD8 cells lacked CD45RO and underwent positive selection for CCR7, leaving out terminally differentiated effector memory CD45RA+ cells. The CDR3 length is 15 residues. Method: immunoSEQ multiplex PCR; TCRdb's copy keeps in-frame clones and lacks some. Of about 2 million clones in the sample, about 95% were seen once. V usage is TRBV21-1 and J usage is TRBJ1-2. TRBV21-1 is described as a pseudogene. This clonotype was obtained from a man aged 18 to 29 in good health. Sequencing input: naive CD8+ T cells sorted from blood. This CDR3 is CASSRTTTQNYGYTF. CDR3 in DNA: TGTGCCAGCAGCAGAACGACTACCCAAAACTATGGCTACACCTTC.